These T cell receptor beta chains were read from a single sample in a study of T cell changes during pregnancy in multiple sclerosis. Clones were read by immunoSEQ multiplex PCR, and TCRdb kept only the in-frame ones, dropping some. The sample carries some 80,000 clones, 70% to 90% recorded once. The sequencing used peripheral blood, collected in the first trimester of pregnancy. The receptors come from a female donor in good health, enrolled as a control in a pregnancy study. Each CDR3 is given with its conserved first and last residue. The D gene is left open where the match is weak. For some rows the clone size is stated as once, few or many, or as a class when expanded; others skip it.

TRBV9,NA,TRBJ2-2,once,TGTGCCAGCAGCGCCACGACTAGTTCGTGGGGCGGGGAGCTGTTTTTT,CASSATTSSWGGELFF
TRBV7-2,TRBD2,TRBJ2-7,NA,TGTGCCAGCAGCTTAGAGACTAGCGGGAGCCGCGAGCAGTACTTC,CASSLETSGSREQYF
TRBV2,TRBD1,TRBJ1-2,NA,TGTGCCAGCAGTAGGACAGGGCCCAGCTATGGCTACACCTTC,CASSRTGPSYGYTF
TRBV7-2,TRBD2,TRBJ2-7,NA,TGTGCCAGCAGCTCTGGACTAGCGGGATACTACGAGCAGTACTTC,CASSSGLAGYYEQYF
TRBV5-1,NA,TRBJ2-7,NA,TGCGCCAGCAGCTTAGGCGGAGATCCCTACGAGCAGTACTTC,CASSLGGDPYEQYF
TRBV29-1,NA,TRBJ2-7,NA,TGCAGCGTTGGACAGCGAAGTTACGAGCAGTACTTC,CSVGQRSYEQYF
TRBV7-2,NA,TRBJ2-7,NA,TGTGCCAGCAGCAGGGCAGCAGGGTCCCACTACGAGCAGTACTTC,CASSRAAGSHYEQYF
TRBV28,TRBD1,TRBJ1-2,NA,TGTGCCAGCAGTCAGGGACAGGGTAGCTTTTATGGCTACACCTTC,CASSQGQGSFYGYTF
TRBV19,NA,TRBJ1-5,NA,TGTGCCAGTAGTATAATTGGGGAGGAGGGTCAGCCCCAGCATTTT,CASSIIGEEGQPQHF
TRBV4-2,TRBD1,TRBJ1-3,NA,TGTGCCAGCAGCCCCAGCGGACAGGGAGCTGGAAACACCATATATTTT,CASSPSGQGAGNTIYF
TRBV6-4,NA,TRBJ2-4,once,TGTGCCAGCAGCGACACAGGGAGAGAAAACATTCAGTACTTC,CASSDTGRENIQYF
TRBV4-2,NA,TRBJ1-1,once,TGTGCCAGCAGCCACTCCAGGGAGGCGGTGGTAGCTTTCTTT,CASSHSREAVVAFF
TRBV6-1,NA,TRBJ1-3,NA,TGTGCCAGCAGTGAATATGTGAGCTCTGGAAACACCATATATTTT,CASSEYVSSGNTIYF
TRBV5-6,NA,TRBJ2-2,once,TGTGCCAGCAGCTTGATCATCGGTGAGGTAGCATCTGGCGGGGAGCTGTTTTTT,CASSLIIGEVASGGELFF
TRBV29-1,TRBD1,TRBJ1-1,NA,TGCAGCGCTGGAGGTGGACAGGGTTCAACTGAAGCTTTCTTT,CSAGGGQGSTEAFF
TRBV6-4,TRBD2,TRBJ2-1,NA,TGTGCCAGCAGTGCGAGCGGGAGGGCCTTCAATGAGCAGTTCTTC,CASSASGRAFNEQFF
TRBV6-5,TRBD2,TRBJ2-1,NA,TGTGCCAGCAGTTACATAGCGGGAGGCTACAATGAGCAGTTCTTC,CASSYIAGGYNEQFF
TRBV5-1,TRBD1,TRBJ1-1,NA,TGCGCCAGCAGCCCAGGACAGGGAAGGGGAACTGTGGAAGCTTTCTTT,CASSPGQGRGTVEAFF
TRBV7-2,TRBD1,TRBJ2-2,NA,TGTGCCAGCAGCCCACCCGGTCAGGGGGCGGCCGGGGAGCTGTTTTTT,CASSPPGQGAAGELFF
TRBV21-1,NA,TRBJ2-2,NA,TGTGCCAGCAGCAAAGACAGGGGAGAACCCACCGGGGAGCTGTTTTTT,CASSKDRGEPTGELFF
TRBV7-9,TRBD1,TRBJ1-3,NA,TGTGCCAGCAGCTTACCGGGCAGGGGGCCGGGAAACACCATATATTTT,CASSLPGRGPGNTIYF
TRBV28,NA,TRBJ1-2,NA,TGTGCCAGCAGTTCGCCCCCGGGGTCAGCTAACTATGGCTACACCTTC,CASSSPPGSANYGYTF
TRBV13,NA,TRBJ2-3,NA,TGTGCCAGCAGCTTAGTGCGGGGAGGCACAGATACGCAGTATTTT,CASSLVRGGTDTQYF
TRBV7-8,NA,TRBJ1-1,NA,TGTGCCAGCAGCTTAGTCGGGAACACTGAAGCTTTCTTT,CASSLVGNTEAFF
TRBV25-1,TRBD2,TRBJ2-3,NA,TGTGCCAGCAGTGAAAGGCTAGCGGGAGTTACGCAGTATTTT,CASSERLAGVTQYF
TRBV27,NA,TRBJ2-6,NA,TGTGCCAGCAGTTTATTCGGGACAACTGGGGCCAACGTCCTGACTTTC,CASSLFGTTGANVLTF
TRBV5-1,NA,TRBJ2-3,NA,TGCGCCAGCAGCTTGGTCGCAGGGTTCAGCACAGATACGCAGTATTTT,CASSLVAGFSTDTQYF
TRBV7-9,TRBD1,TRBJ1-3,NA,TGTGCCAGCAGCGGACAGGGGGCCGGAGGAAACACCATATATTTT,CASSGQGAGGNTIYF
TRBV19,TRBD1,TRBJ1-4,NA,TGTGCCAGTAGCCCCCTCCCGGGACAGGGAAATACGATTTTT,CASSPLPGQGNTIF
TRBV9,TRBD2,TRBJ2-5,NA,TGTGCCAGCAGCGCGGGGAACGGGAGGGTCCAAGAGACCCAGTACTTC,CASSAGNGRVQETQYF
TRBV4-3,NA,TRBJ1-6,few,TGCGCCAGCAGCCAAGATCGAGAGTCATCACCCCTCCACTTT,CASSQDRESSPLHF
TRBV7-7,NA,TRBJ2-5,once,TGTGCCAGCAGCTTAGGGTCGGGTACAGGGAGGGAAGAGACCCAGTACTTC,CASSLGSGTGREETQYF